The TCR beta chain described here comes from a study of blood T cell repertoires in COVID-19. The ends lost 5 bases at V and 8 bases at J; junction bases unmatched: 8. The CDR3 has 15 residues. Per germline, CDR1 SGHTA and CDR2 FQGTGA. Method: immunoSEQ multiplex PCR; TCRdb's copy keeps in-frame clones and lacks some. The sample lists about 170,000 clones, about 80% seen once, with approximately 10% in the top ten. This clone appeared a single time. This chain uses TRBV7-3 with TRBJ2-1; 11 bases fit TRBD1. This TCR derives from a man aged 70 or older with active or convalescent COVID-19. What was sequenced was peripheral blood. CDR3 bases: TGTGCCAGCAGCCTCCGGACAGGGGGCCGCGATGAGCAGTTCTTC. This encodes CASSLRTGGRDEQFF.